This entry concerns a single T cell receptor beta chain. Its antigen target is currently unknown. No much larger clone is present one base from it, and per-base qualities are unavailable. From cysteine to phenylalanine, the CDR3 is 14 amino acids long. Of the read, only the CDR3 DNA is kept; its 42 bases are in frame from base 1. Trimming removed 0 bases from V and 3 bases from J, leaving 9 bases between the germline ends. Sequences SGDLS (CDR1) and YYNGEE (CDR2) are obtained from the germline V gene. Libraries were prepared through the immunoSEQ multiplex PCR assay. TCRdb re-hosts the immuneACCESS table, in-frame sequences only. Its copies lack some clones; in the studies checked, an unresolved V gene accounts for under half of them, and the cause for the rest is not known. This sample has under 80,000 clones in its table, and 93% of those were observed once. Of the sample, 1.3% is held by the ten largest clones.

The sample comes from a study of control samples from healthy donors and cancer patients (dated by TCRdb to the early 2020s). This receptor was obtained from a woman between 35 and 50 years old with lung cancer. This chain joins TRBV9 to TRBJ1-2; no D gene is confidently identified. Sequencing was carried out using PBMCs. The CDR3 protein sequence reads: CASSVGTQDYGYTF. The nucleotide sequence is TGTGCCAGCAGCGTAGGTACGCAAGACTATGGCTACACCTTC. Beyond the CDR3, the reference TRBV9 and TRBJ1-2 genes provide the residues; the full variable domain reads: DSGVTQTPKHLITATGQRVTLRCSPRSGDLSVYWYQQSLDQGLQFLIQYYNGEERAKGNILERFSAQQFPDLHSELNLSSLELGDSALYFCASSVGTQDYGYTFGSGTRLTVV.